Listed below are T cell receptor beta chains from one sample, sequenced in a study of blood T cells in healthy people across ages. MiXCR, applied by TCRdb to the 5' RACE reads, yields one record per CDR3 protein. The table includes around 1,800,000 distinct CDR3 sequences, around 40% detected once. Sequencing input: blood. These receptors were obtained from a human donor in good health. The CDR3 runs from the conserved cysteine through the conserved F or W. A D gene is named only where the DNA matches it firmly. Clone size is shown for a subset of rows, as once, few, many or a class of expanded clone.

D | length | J | V | size | CDR3 | DNA
TRBD2 | 15 | TRBJ2-7 | TRBV12-5 | NA | CASGLSGGKNYEQYF | TGTGCTAGTGGTTTATCGGGGGGAAAAAACTACGAGCAGTACTTC
NA | 18 | TRBJ2-6 | TRBV5-1 | many | CASSLDLQGFTGANVLTF | TGCGCCAGCAGCTTGGATCTCCAGGGATTCACTGGGGCCAACGTCCTGACTTTC
NA | 14 | TRBJ2-5 | TRBV7-2 | NA | CASSLGTEGNEQYF | TGTGCCAGCAGCTTAGGGACAGAAGGGAATGAGCAGTACTTC
NA | 11 | TRBJ2-5 | TRBV21-1 | NA | CASARPKTQYF | TGTGCCAGCGCCCGCCCCAAGACCCAGTACTTC
NA | 13 | TRBJ2-1 | TRBV7-2 | few | CASSLQRYNEQFF | TGTGCCAGCAGCTTGCAAAGATACAATGAGCAGTTCTTC
NA | 13 | TRBJ1-2 | TRBV12-3/TRBV12-4 | NA | CASSSGKDLGYTF | TGTGCCAGCAGTTCCGGGAAAGATCTCGGCTACACCTTC
NA | 15 | TRBJ2-2 | TRBV5-1 | few | CASSLVVGGTGELFF | TGCGCCAGCAGCTTGGTTGTGGGCGGCACCGGGGAGCTGTTTTTT
TRBD1 | 14 | TRBJ2-1 | TRBV28 | NA | CASSYTGTGGEQFF | TGTGCCAGCAGTTACACCGGGACAGGGGGTGAGCAGTTCTTC
TRBD1 | 15 | TRBJ1-5 | TRBV10-2 | few | CASSAPGQGHQPQHF | TGCGCCAGCAGTGCTCCGGGACAGGGACATCAGCCCCAGCATTTT
NA | 15 | TRBJ2-5 | TRBV20-1 | few | CSARDAAGRGETQYF | TGCAGTGCTAGAGATGCTGCAGGGCGCGGGGAGACCCAGTACTTC
TRBD1 | 13 | TRBJ2-5 | TRBV9 | NA | CASSAGTEETQYF | TGTGCCAGCAGCGCCGGGACAGAAGAGACCCAGTACTTC
NA | 12 | TRBJ2-1 | TRBV20-1 | NA | CSARFQGYEQFF | TGCAGTGCTAGGTTTCAGGGTTATGAGCAGTTCTTC
TRBD2 | 14 | TRBJ2-1 | TRBV7-2 | few | CASSLRSSSGEQFF | TGTGCCAGCAGCTTACGGTCGAGTAGCGGGGAGCAGTTCTTC
NA | 15 | TRBJ2-5 | TRBV29-1 | NA | CSVHGGGGLDGTQYF | TGCAGCGTTCATGGAGGGGGCGGGCTTGACGGGACCCAGTACTTC
NA | 15 | TRBJ2-4 | TRBV11-2 | few | CASSLVLGQGHIQYF | TGTGCCAGCAGCTTAGTTCTAGGGCAGGGGCACATTCAGTACTTC
NA | 14 | TRBJ2-5 | TRBV12-3/TRBV12-4 | NA | CASNDVAGGETQYF | TGTGCCAGCAATGATGTTGCCGGGGGAGAGACCCAGTACTTC
NA | 15 | TRBJ2-6 | TRBV6-5 | NA | CASSPPISGANVLTF | TGTGCCAGCAGTCCCCCCATCTCTGGGGCCAACGTCCTGACTTTC
NA | 11 | TRBJ2-1 | TRBV7-8 | NA | CASSTRYEQFF | TGTGCCAGCAGCACCAGGTATGAGCAGTTCTTC
TRBD2 | 16 | TRBJ2-7 | TRBV3-1 | NA | CASSTGTSGGAYEQYF | TGTGCCAGCAGCACCGGGACTAGCGGGGGGGCCTACGAGCAGTACTTC
NA | 13 | TRBJ2-1 | TRBV6-5 | NA | CASSYGRGTEQFF | TGTGCCAGCAGCTATGGGAGGGGGACTGAGCAGTTCTTC
TRBD2 | 16 | TRBJ2-5 | TRBV2 | NA | CASSDGLAGGQETQYF | TGTGCCAGCAGTGACGGTCTAGCGGGGGGACAAGAGACCCAGTACTTC
NA | 13 | TRBJ2-7 | TRBV5-5 | NA | CASSLIQRNEQYF | TGTGCCAGCAGCTTAATTCAAAGGAACGAGCAGTACTTC
TRBD2 | 17 | TRBJ2-5 | TRBV12-3/TRBV12-4 | few | CASSSASERGNQETQYF | TGTGCCAGCAGCTCTGCGAGCGAGCGGGGAAACCAAGAGACCCAGTACTTC
TRBD1 | 15 | TRBJ2-7 | TRBV7-3 | NA | CASSPPPGGAYEQYF | TGTGCCAGCAGCCCGCCGCCAGGGGGAGCCTACGAGCAGTACTTC
TRBD2 | 16 | TRBJ2-3 | TRBV7-2 | few | CASSLFYRGGTDTQYF | TGTGCCAGCAGCTTATTTTACCGGGGGGGCACAGATACGCAGTATTTT
TRBD1 | 17 | TRBJ2-7 | TRBV13 | few | CASSSRKRDRGSYEQYF | TGTGCCAGCAGCTCCCGAAAAAGGGACAGGGGATCCTACGAGCAGTACTTC
NA | 15 | TRBJ2-1 | TRBV24-1 | NA | CAAWSPTRKNLEQFF | TGTGCCGCCTGGAGTCCGACAAGGAAGAACCTCGAGCAGTTCTTC
TRBD1 | 15 | TRBJ2-2 | TRBV6-6 | NA | CASNPSTGGTGELFF | TGTGCCAGCAACCCGAGCACAGGGGGCACCGGGGAGCTGTTTTTT
TRBD1 | 13 | TRBJ2-7 | TRBV2 | few | CASNRGRPYEQYF | TGTGCCAGCAACAGGGGGCGTCCCTACGAGCAGTACTTC
TRBD1 | 16 | TRBJ1-1 | TRBV7-2 | NA | CASSPDRPLLNTEAFF | TGTGCCAGCAGCCCGGACAGGCCCTTGTTGAACACTGAAGCTTTCTTT
TRBD1 | 14 | TRBJ1-2 | TRBV12-3/TRBV12-4 | many | CASSQTGGSYGYTF | TGTGCCAGCAGCCAGACAGGGGGAAGCTATGGCTACACCTTC
NA | 11 | TRBJ1-4 | TRBV6-4 | NA | CASGGPLKLFF | TGTGCCAGCGGCGGACCGCTCAAACTGTTTTTT
NA | 12 | TRBJ2-3 | TRBV7-2 | many | CASSPSRDTQYF | TGTGCCAGCAGCCCTAGCCGAGATACGCAGTATTTT
NA | 15 | TRBJ2-1 | TRBV3-1 | few | CASSQDTGPHNEQFF | TGTGCCAGCAGCCAAGATACGGGACCCCACAATGAGCAGTTCTTC
NA | 13 | TRBJ1-5 | TRBV27 | NA | CASSLFIGEPQHF | TGTGCCAGCAGTTTGTTTATCGGAGAGCCCCAGCATTTT
TRBD1 | 16 | TRBJ1-1 | TRBV10-3 | NA | CAISAFPQGEGTEAFF | TGTGCCATCAGTGCCTTTCCTCAGGGGGAAGGGACTGAAGCTTTCTTT
NA | 14 | TRBJ1-5 | TRBV10-3 | few | CAISDRDMSQPQHF | TGTGCCATCAGTGACAGGGACATGAGTCAGCCCCAGCATTTT
NA | 12 | TRBJ1-1 | TRBV6-1 | NA | CASWGLSGQAFF | TGTGCCAGCTGGGGACTCTCTGGCCAAGCTTTCTTT
NA | 13 | TRBJ1-4 | TRBV20-1 | NA | CSAIVTRHEKLFF | TGCAGTGCTATTGTTACCAGGCACGAAAAACTGTTTTTT